Presented here are 19 T cell receptor beta chains from one specimen sequenced in a study of T cells in Graves' hyperthyroidism and ophthalmopathy. RNA transcripts gave rise to amplified TCR beta CDR3 regions. TCR CDR3 regions were first amplified by RT-PCR with HTBI primers. TCRdb itself ran the multiplex PCR reads through MiXCR, one entry per CDR3 protein. The table records 250,000 to 300,000 distinct CDR3 sequences, around 20% of them present only once. Sequenced: blood. These TCRs come from a man aged 50 or older with Graves' ophthalmopathy.

This clonotype was counted only a few times. The V gene is TRBV30, the J gene TRBJ2-3; TRBD2 aligns across 13 bases. There are 16 residues in the CDR3. The germline V gene has CDR1 GTSNPN and CDR2 SVGIG (reference sequence). With 3 bases clipped from V and 3 bases from J, the junction kept 6 bases outside the gene matches. CDR3 amino acids: CAWSRLAGGRTDTQYF. The CDR3, as DNA: TGTGCCTGGAGCAGACTAGCGGGAGGACGTACAGATACGCAGTATTTT.

This clonotype occurred many times. This chain links TRBV24-1 with TRBJ2-5; D is ambiguous. CDR3 length equals 13 residues. V shed 4 bases and J shed 6 bases, with 11 bases lying between them. Germline V gene lookup returns CDR1 KGHDR and CDR2 SFDVKD. The CDR3 DNA follows: TGTGCCACCAGTGACCCTTTATCGAAGACCCAGTACTTC. Translating gives CATSDPLSKTQYF.

The chain joins TRBV20-1 to TRBJ1-1; 9 positions match TRBD1. V trimming: 3 bases; J trimming: 4 bases; junction bases outside the gene matches: 6. Germline CDR1 reads DFQATT; CDR2 reads SNEGSKA (reference sequence). The CDR3 is made up of 14 amino acids. CDR3 nucleotides: TGCAGTGCTAGTACAGGGGGCGGGAGCACTGAAGCTTTCTTT. It specifies CSASTGGGSTEAFF.

The genes are TRBV18 and TRBJ2-7; TRBD1 matches 10 bases. Germline-derived CDR1 and CDR2 are KGHSH and LQKENI. The CDR3 is 16 amino acids. Trimming cost V 3 bases and J 3 bases; bases outside gene matches: 8. The CDR3 sequence is CASSPPGTGVLYEQYF. CDR3 in DNA: TGTGCCAGCTCACCGCCCGGGACAGGGGTTCTCTACGAGCAGTACTTC.

About this clonotype itself: This could be a read error, since a much larger clone is one nucleotide away. The V and J genes are TRBV9 and TRBJ2-1; 13 bases are shared with TRBD2. The J call is doubtful: the DNA matches TRBJ2-7 better. There are 18 residues in the CDR3. Germline CDR1 reads SGDLS; CDR2 reads YYNGEE. This chain's CDR3 is CASSVAPRTSGSGNEQYF. The CDR3 coding sequence is TGTGCCAGCAGCGTAGCTCCCAGGACTAGCGGGAGCGGCAATGAGCAGTACTTC.

In this sample, this clonotype turned up many times. The gene calls are TRBV7-8 and TRBJ1-6; D gene ambiguous. The CDR3 spans 13 residues. V was trimmed by 3 bases and J by 10 bases, leaving 10 bases between them. Germline CDR1 and CDR2: SGHVS and FQNEAQ. The DNA of the CDR3 is TGTGCCAGCAGCTTCGGACGGGAATCACCCCTCCACTTT. It codes for CASSFGRESPLHF.

The DNA for the CDR3 is TGCGCCAGCAGCCGAGTTCCGACTAGCGGGAGATATTTT. Protein: CASSRVPTSGRYF. The chain is built from TRBV4-1 and TRBJ1-3; no clear D. The V end was cut by 4 bases, the J end by 15 bases, with 19 bases between. This CDR3 is 13 amino acids long. The V gene's germline CDR1 is MGHRA and CDR2 YSYEKL.

This CDR3 is CASSYSERDPSQNTGELFF. CDR3 nucleotide sequence: TGTGCCAGCAGTTACTCGGAGCGGGATCCATCCCAAAACACCGGGGAGCTGTTTTTT. The chain couples TRBV6-2 or TRBV6-3 to TRBJ2-2, with 7 bases that match TRBD2. This CDR3 spans 19 amino acids. Germline V lookup: CDR1 MNHEY, CDR2 SVGEGT. With V trimmed by 0 bases and J by 2 bases, 12 bases remained unmatched.

The count of this clonotype is one. J is TRBJ1-3 and V is TRBV6-1; the D is unclear. Germline CDR1 reads MNHNS; CDR2 reads SASEGT. Trimming removed 4 bases from V and 2 bases from J, with 9 bases in between. The CDR3 runs 14 residues. As DNA, the CDR3 is TGTGCCAGCAGTGGGGTGGCAGCTGGAAACACCATATATTTT. This encodes CASSGVAAGNTIYF.

This clonotype was recorded at least ten times. The rearrangement uses TRBV7-2 and TRBJ2-7; 10 nucleotides align to TRBD2. The germline V gene has CDR1 SGHTA and CDR2 FQGNSA. This CDR3 has 15 residues. The trim removed 5 bases at V and 7 bases at J, leaving 11 bases unmatched. CDR3 nucleotides: TGTGCCAGCAGCCCCGCGGCTAGCGGGAGAAGTGAGCAGTACTTC. Its translation is CASSPAASGRSEQYF.

This clonotype occurred a few times. The chain employs TRBV29-1 and TRBJ2-1, with 7 bases aligning to TRBD1. The CDR3 covers 13 residues. V shed 6 bases and J 4 bases; nucleotides not matched to a gene: 6. The germline gives CDR1 SQVTM, CDR2 ANQGSEA. CDR3 DNA: TGCAGCGTACAGGACAGGCTATACAATGAGCAGTTCTTC. Its translation is CSVQDRLYNEQFF.

This clonotype was seen many times. V gene TRBV20-1 combines with J gene TRBJ2-5, with D unresolved. V lost 5 bases to trimming and J lost 4 bases, with 14 bases between them. CDR3 size: 13 residues. Germline CDR1 and CDR2: DFQATT and SNEGSKA (reference sequence). The CDR3 spells CSASKPGSETQYF. CDR3 DNA sequence: TGCAGTGCTTCGAAACCGGGTTCAGAGACCCAGTACTTC.

Concerning this clonotype itself: This may be a read error, as it is one base from a much larger clone. The genes are TRBV7-2 and TRBJ2-5; TRBD1 matches at 8 bases. Trimming removed 5 bases from V and 7 bases from J; junction bases left unmatched: 15. This CDR3 is built from 16 residues. CDR1 is SGHTA, CDR2 FQGNSA, per germline. The CDR3 DNA sequence: TGTGCCAGCAGCAAAGGGTCAGGGGGCGGAGAGGGGACCCAGTACTTC. It translates to CASSKGSGGGEGTQYF.

This clonotype appeared many times. The chain carries TRBV2 and TRBJ1-1; 7 bases are a match to TRBD1. This CDR3 contains 13 residues. Germline V gene sequence: CDR1 SNHLY, CDR2 FYNNEI. The junction had 6 bases not matched to a gene; V was cut back by 6 bases and J by 5 bases. The CDR3 DNA reads TGTGCCAGCAGGGGCAGGGGGAAGACTGAAGCTTTCTTT. It is translated as CASRGRGKTEAFF.

The chain uses TRBV12-3 or TRBV12-4 and TRBJ2-1; 8 bases are a match to TRBD1. The CDR3 sequence is 15 residues long. The junction had 3 bases not matched to a gene; V was cut back by 5 bases and J by 0 bases. Here the CDR3 reads CASSDDRGSYNEQFF. In nucleotides, the CDR3 is TGTGCCAGCAGTGATGACAGGGGCTCCTACAATGAGCAGTTCTTC.

This rearrangement joins TRBV6-6 to TRBJ2-3, with 12 bases matching TRBD2. The V gene's germline CDR1 is MNHNY and CDR2 SVGAGI (reference sequence). V lost 0 bases and J lost 4; bases outside the gene matches: 2. This CDR3 has 16 residues. CDR3 in amino acids: CASSYSGLAGSDTQYF. The CDR3 DNA is TGTGCCAGCAGTTACTCTGGACTAGCGGGGTCAGATACGCAGTATTTT.

The chain is built from TRBV7-9 and TRBJ1-6; 9 nucleotides align to TRBD1. Germline loops: CDR1 SEHNR, CDR2 FQNEAQ (reference sequence). CDR3 length equals 15 residues. The V segment lost 3 bases and the J segment 5 bases; nucleotides outside the gene matches: 2. The CDR3 DNA is TGTGCCAGCAGCTTCGGGACAGGGCATAATTCACCCCTCCACTTT. This encodes CASSFGTGHNSPLHF.

This chain connects TRBV9 to TRBJ2-5, with 11 bases matching TRBD1. The CDR3 has 15 residues. CDR1 and CDR2 (germline): SGDLS, YYNGEE. V trimming: 6 bases; J trimming: 5 bases; junction bases outside the gene matches: 9. CDR3 DNA: TGTGCCAGCAACTTCGGACAGGGGGCGGGGGAGACCCAGTACTTC. It codes for CASNFGQGAGETQYF.

The chain employs TRBV7-3 and TRBJ2-5; no firm D call. Germline V CDR1 and CDR2: SGHTA, FQGTGA. The CDR3 contains 15 residues. Trimming removed 3 bases at V and 2 bases at J, with 13 bases between. The CDR3 DNA reads as TGTGCCAGCAGCTTGACCCGGGCCCCTCAAGAGACCCAGTACTTC. Protein sequence: CASSLTRAPQETQYF.